Listed here are 2 T cell receptor beta chains from one sample, sequenced in a study of blood T cell repertoires in COVID-19. Here immunoSEQ multiplex PCR was the method, and the copy in TCRdb shows in-frame clones only, minus some. The sample lists 170,000 or so clones, roughly 90% occurring once. Material: PBMCs or T cells enriched from blood (not recorded which). The receptors here all came from a woman between 50 and 59 years old who had recovered from COVID-19.

The chain employs TRBV5-1 and TRBJ1-2, with 8 nucleotides matching TRBD1. CDR1 SGHRS and CDR2 YFSETQ come from the germline V gene. The junction had 6 bases not matched to a gene; V was cut back by 4 bases and J by 7 bases. The length of the CDR3 is 13 residues. CDR3 residues: CASSGGDRSGYTF. The CDR3 coding sequence is TGCGCCAGCAGCGGAGGGGACAGGAGTGGCTACACCTTC.

The chain joins TRBV4-1 to TRBJ1-2, with D maybe TRBD1 (6 bases). The V end lost 4 bases, the J end lost 1 base, and 16 bases lay between the germline ends. This CDR3 contains 16 residues. The germline gives CDR1 MGHRA, CDR2 YSYEKL. CDR3 nucleotides: TGCGCCAGCAGCCGTACCGGGACACCCGTTAACTATGGCTACACCTTC. This sequence encodes CASSRTGTPVNYGYTF.